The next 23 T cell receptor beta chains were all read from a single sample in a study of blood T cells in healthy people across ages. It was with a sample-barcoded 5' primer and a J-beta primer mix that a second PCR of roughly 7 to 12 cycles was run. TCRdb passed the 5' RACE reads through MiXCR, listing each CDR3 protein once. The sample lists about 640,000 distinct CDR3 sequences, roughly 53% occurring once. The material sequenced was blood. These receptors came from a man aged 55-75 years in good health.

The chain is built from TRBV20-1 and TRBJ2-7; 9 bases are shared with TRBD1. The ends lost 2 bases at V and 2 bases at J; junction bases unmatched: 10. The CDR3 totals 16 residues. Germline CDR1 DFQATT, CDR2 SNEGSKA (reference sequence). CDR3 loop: CSARSRRGTGTYEQYF. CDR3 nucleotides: TGCAGTGCTAGATCCCGGCGTGGGACAGGGACCTACGAGCAGTACTTC.

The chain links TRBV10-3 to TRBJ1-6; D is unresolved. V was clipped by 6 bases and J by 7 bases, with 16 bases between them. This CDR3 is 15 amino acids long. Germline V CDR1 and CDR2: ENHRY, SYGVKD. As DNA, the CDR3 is TGTGCCATCAGCCCCGGAGTTGAGGCCAATTCACCCCTCCACTTT. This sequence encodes CAISPGVEANSPLHF.

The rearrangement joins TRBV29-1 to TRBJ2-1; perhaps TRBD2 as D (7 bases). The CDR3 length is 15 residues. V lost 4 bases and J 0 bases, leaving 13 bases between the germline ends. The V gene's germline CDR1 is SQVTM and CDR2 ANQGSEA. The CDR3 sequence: CSVGGGAFSYNEQFF. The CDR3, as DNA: TGCAGCGTTGGAGGGGGGGCCTTCTCCTACAATGAGCAGTTCTTC.

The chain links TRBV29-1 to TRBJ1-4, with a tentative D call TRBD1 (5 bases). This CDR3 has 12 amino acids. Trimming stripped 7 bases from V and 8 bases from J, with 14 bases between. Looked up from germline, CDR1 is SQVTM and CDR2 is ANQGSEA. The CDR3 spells CSGGRGEEKLFF. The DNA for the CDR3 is TGCAGCGGCGGGCGGGGGGAGGAAAAACTGTTTTTT.

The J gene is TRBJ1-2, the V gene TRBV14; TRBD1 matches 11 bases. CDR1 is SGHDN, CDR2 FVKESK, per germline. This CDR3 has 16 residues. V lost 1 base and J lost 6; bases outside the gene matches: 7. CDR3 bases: TGTGCCAGCAGCCAAGCCTGGGACAGGGGGAACCATGGCTACACCTTC. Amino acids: CASSQAWDRGNHGYTF.

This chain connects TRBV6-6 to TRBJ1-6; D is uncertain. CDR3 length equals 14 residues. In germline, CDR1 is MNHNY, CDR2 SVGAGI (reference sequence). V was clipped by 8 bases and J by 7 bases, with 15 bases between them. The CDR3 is CASGFPGPNSPLHF. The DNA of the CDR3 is TGTGCCAGCGGTTTTCCGGGCCCAAATTCACCCCTCCACTTT.

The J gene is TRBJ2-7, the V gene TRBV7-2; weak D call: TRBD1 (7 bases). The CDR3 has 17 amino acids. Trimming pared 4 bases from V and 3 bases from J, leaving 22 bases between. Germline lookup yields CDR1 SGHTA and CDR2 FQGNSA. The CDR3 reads CASSSGEAGGSYYEQYF. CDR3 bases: TGTGCCAGCAGCTCGGGGGAGGCAGGGGGGTCATACTACGAGCAGTACTTC.

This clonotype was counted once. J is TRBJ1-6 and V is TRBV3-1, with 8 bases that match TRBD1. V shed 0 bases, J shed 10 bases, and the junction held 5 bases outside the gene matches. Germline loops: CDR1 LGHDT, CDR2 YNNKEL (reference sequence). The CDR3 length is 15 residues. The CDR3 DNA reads TGTGCCAGCAGCCAAGATACAGGGGGAGGGTCACCCCTCCACTTT. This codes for CASSQDTGGGSPLHF.

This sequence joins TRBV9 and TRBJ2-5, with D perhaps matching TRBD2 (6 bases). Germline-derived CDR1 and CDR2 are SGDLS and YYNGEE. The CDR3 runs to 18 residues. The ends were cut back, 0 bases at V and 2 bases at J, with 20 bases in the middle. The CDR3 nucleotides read TGTGCCAGCAGCGTAGGGTCAGGGAGGACTTGGCTACAAGAGACCCAGTACTTC. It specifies CASSVGSGRTWLQETQYF.

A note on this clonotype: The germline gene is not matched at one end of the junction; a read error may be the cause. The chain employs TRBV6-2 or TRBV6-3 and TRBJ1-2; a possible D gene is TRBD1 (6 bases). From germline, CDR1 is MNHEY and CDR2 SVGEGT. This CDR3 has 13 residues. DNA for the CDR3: TGTGCCAGCAGTGACGGGGGCGACTATGGCCACACCTTC. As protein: CASSDGGDYGHTF.

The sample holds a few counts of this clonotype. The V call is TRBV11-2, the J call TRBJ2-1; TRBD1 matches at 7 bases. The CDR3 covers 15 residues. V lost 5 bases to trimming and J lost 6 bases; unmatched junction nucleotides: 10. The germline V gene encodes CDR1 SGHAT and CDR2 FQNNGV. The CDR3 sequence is CASSPWTGVSNEQFF. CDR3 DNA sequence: TGTGCCAGCAGCCCTTGGACAGGCGTGAGCAATGAGCAGTTCTTC.

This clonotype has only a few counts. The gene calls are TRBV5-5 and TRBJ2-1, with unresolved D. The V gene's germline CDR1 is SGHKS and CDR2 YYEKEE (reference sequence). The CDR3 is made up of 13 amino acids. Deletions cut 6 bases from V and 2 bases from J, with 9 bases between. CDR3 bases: TGTGCCAGCAACTTCCTACCCTACAATGAGCAGTTCTTC. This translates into CASNFLPYNEQFF.

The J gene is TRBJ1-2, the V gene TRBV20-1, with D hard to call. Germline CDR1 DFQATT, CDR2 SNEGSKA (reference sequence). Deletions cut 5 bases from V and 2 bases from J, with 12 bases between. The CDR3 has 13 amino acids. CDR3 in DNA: TGCAGTGCTGGCGGGCAGACGAACTATGGCTACACCTTC. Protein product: CSAGGQTNYGYTF.

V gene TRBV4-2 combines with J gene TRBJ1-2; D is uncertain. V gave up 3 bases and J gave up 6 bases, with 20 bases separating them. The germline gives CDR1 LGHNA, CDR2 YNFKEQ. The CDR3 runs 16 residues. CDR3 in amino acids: CASSQDLRGFGNGYTF. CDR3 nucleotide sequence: TGTGCCAGCAGCCAGGATCTCCGGGGATTTGGGAATGGCTACACCTTC.

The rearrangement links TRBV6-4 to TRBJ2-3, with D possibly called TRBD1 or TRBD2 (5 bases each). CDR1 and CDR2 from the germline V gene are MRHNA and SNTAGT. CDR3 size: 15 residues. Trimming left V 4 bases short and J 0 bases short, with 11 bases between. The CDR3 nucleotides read TGTGCCAGCAGTGCCGGGACCGCTAGCACAGATACGCAGTATTTT. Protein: CASSAGTASTDTQYF.

CDR3 in DNA: TGTGCCAGCACCCTGGGAACCTACTACGAGCAGTACTTC. Translated: CASTLGTYYEQYF. The chain couples TRBV6-1 to TRBJ2-7; D gene uncertain. Trimming pared 7 bases from V and 3 bases from J, leaving 13 bases between. Germline V gene sequence: CDR1 MNHNS, CDR2 SASEGT. CDR3 length equals 13 residues.

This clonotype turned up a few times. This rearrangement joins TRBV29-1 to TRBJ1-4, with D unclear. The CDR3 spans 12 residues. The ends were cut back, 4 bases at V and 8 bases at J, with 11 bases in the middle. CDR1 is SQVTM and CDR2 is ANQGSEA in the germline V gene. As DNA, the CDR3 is TGCAGCGTTGCAACTAATGAGGAAAAACTGTTTTTT. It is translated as CSVATNEEKLFF. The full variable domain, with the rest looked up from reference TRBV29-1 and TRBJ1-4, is SAVISQKPSRDICQRGTSLTIQCQVDSQVTMMFWYRQQPGQSLTLIATANQGSEATYESGFVIDKFPISRPNLTFSTLTVSNMSPEDSSIYLCSVATNEEKLFFGSGTQLSVL.

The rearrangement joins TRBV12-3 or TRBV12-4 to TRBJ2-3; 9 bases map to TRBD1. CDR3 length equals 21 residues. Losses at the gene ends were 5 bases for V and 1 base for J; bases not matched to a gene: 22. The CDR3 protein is CASSPRNRGLAPRERTDTQYF. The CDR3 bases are TGTGCCAGCAGTCCAAGGAACAGGGGGCTCGCCCCCAGAGAGCGCACAGATACGCAGTATTTT.

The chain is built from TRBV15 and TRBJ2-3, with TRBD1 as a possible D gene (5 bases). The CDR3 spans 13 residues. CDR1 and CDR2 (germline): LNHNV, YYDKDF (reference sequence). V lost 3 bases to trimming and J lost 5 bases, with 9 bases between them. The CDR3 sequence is CATSRQRGDTQYF. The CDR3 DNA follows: TGTGCCACCAGCAGGCAAAGGGGAGATACGCAGTATTTT. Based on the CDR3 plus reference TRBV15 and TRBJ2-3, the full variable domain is DAMVIQNPRYQVTQFGKPVTLSCSQTLNHNVMYWYQQKSSQAPKLLFHYYDKDFNNEADTPDNFQSRRPNTSFCFLDIRSPGLGDTAMYLCATSRQRGDTQYFGPGTRLTVL.

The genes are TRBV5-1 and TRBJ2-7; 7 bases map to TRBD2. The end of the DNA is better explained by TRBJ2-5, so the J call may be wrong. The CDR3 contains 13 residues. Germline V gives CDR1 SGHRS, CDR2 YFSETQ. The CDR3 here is CASLDWGGETQYF. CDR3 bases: TGCGCCAGCTTGGACTGGGGGGGAGAGACCCAGTACTTC.

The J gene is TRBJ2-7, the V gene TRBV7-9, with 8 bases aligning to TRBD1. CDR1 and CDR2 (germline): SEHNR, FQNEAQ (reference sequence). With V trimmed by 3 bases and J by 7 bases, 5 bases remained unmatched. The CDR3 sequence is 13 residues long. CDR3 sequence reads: CASSFQGAFEQYF. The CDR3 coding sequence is TGTGCCAGCAGCTTTCAGGGGGCGTTTGAGCAGTACTTC.

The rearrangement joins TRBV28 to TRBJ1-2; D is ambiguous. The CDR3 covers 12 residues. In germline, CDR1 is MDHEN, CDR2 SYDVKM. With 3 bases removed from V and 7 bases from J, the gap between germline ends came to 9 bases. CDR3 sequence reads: CASSFWSSGYTF. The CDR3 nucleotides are TGTGCCAGCAGTTTTTGGTCCTCTGGCTACACCTTC.

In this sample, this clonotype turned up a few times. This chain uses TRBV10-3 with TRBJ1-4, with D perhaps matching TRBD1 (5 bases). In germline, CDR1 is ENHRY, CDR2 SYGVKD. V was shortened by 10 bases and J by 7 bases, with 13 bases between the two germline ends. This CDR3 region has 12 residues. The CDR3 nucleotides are TGTGCCACCCAGGGAGGCGGTGAAAAACTGTTTTTT. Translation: CATQGGGEKLFF.